A selection of T cell receptor beta chains follows, all from one sample in a study of T cells after yellow fever vaccination. TCRdb reprocessed the 5' RACE reads with MiXCR, giving one entry per CDR3 protein. This sample has 350,000 to 450,000 distinct CDR3 sequences, with roughly a sixth found just once. The sequencing used PBMCs, collected before the yellow fever booster vaccination. Receptor source: a man aged 18 to 29 who received the YFV17D yellow fever vaccine. Each CDR3 is given with its conserved first and last residue. Each record gives: J gene, V gene, clone size, D gene, CDR3 DNA, CDR3 protein. A D gene is named only where the DNA matches it firmly. Some rows have no size entry. The others give once, few or many, or a class for an expanded clone.

>TRBJ2-3|TRBV28|many|NA
TGTGCCAGCAGTTTAACTCAGGATACGCAGTATTTT
CASSLTQDTQYF
>TRBJ2-5|TRBV3-1|NA|TRBD1
TGTGCCAGATCTACAGGGGTCCCAGAGACCCAGTACTTC
CARSTGVPETQYF
>TRBJ1-1|TRBV12-3/TRBV12-4|few|NA
TGTGCCAGCAGGGCGGGGGGGAACACTGAAGCTTTCTTT
CASRAGGNTEAFF
>TRBJ2-3|TRBV19|NA|NA
TGTGCCAGTACCCGGGACACGAGCACAGATACGCAGTATTTT
CASTRDTSTDTQYF
>TRBJ2-7|TRBV25-1|NA|TRBD2
TGTGCCAGCAGTGAAAGCGGGGTAGCCTACGAGCAGTACTTC
CASSESGVAYEQYF
>TRBJ2-1|TRBV12-3/TRBV12-4|many|NA
TGTGCCAGCAGTTTAAGCGACAATGAGCAGTTCTTC
CASSLSDNEQFF
>TRBJ2-5|TRBV29-1|few|NA
TGCAGCGTTCGAAGTCGGGGGTACCAAGAGACCCAGTACTTC
CSVRSRGYQETQYF
>TRBJ2-7|TRBV11-1|few|NA
TGTGCCAGCAGCTGGAGGGGAAATTCGGGGGAGCAGTACTTC
CASSWRGNSGEQYF
>TRBJ2-7|TRBV29-1|NA|NA
TGCAGCCTTGTGGGCTACGAGCAGTACTTC
CSLVGYEQYF
>TRBJ2-3|TRBV5-1|NA|TRBD2
TGCGCCAGCAGCTACAGCGGGGGGGAAGATACGCAGTATTTT
CASSYSGGEDTQYF
>TRBJ2-5|TRBV29-1|many|NA
TGCAGCGTTGAGGGTACAGGGGAGACCCAGTACTTC
CSVEGTGETQYF
>TRBJ2-3|TRBV11-2|few|NA
TGTGCCAGCAGCTTAGCCGTTATGGCGGGCACAGATACGCAGTATTTT
CASSLAVMAGTDTQYF
>TRBJ2-5|TRBV20-1|many|TRBD2
TGCAGCGCCGGGACTAGCCCTGATGGAGGGACCCAGTACTTC
CSAGTSPDGGTQYF
>TRBJ2-7|TRBV5-1|many|NA
TGCGCCAGTCAGCAGGGGTCAGGCCGATTCGCCTACGAGCAGTACTTC
CASQQGSGRFAYEQYF
>TRBJ1-6|TRBV7-3|few|NA
TGTGCCAGCAGCTTAAAGGCACCGCCGGACGGTTCACCCCTCCACTTT
CASSLKAPPDGSPLHF
>TRBJ2-5|TRBV18|few|NA
TGTGCCAGCTCACCACTCTCCAGGGGAGAAAGAACGGCCCAGTACTTC
CASSPLSRGERTAQYF
>TRBJ1-6|TRBV4-2|few|NA
TGTGCCAGCAGCCGGAGTGATGCCGGGACTATTCATTCACCCCTCCACTTT
CASSRSDAGTIHSPLHF
>TRBJ2-3|TRBV4-3|NA|NA
TGCGCCAGCAGCCAAGAACGCGCCACCGGAGATACGCAGTATTTT
CASSQERATGDTQYF
>TRBJ2-3|TRBV20-1|NA|TRBD2
TGCAGTGCTAGAGGACTAGCGCCAGAACCCGTTACGCAGTATTTT
CSARGLAPEPVTQYF
>TRBJ2-5|TRBV6-6|many|NA
TGTGCCAGCAGTACGGGGGTAGAGACCCAGTACTTC
CASSTGVETQYF
>TRBJ1-5|TRBV2|NA|NA
TGTGCCAGCAGTGAAGGAAATAGCAATCAGCCCCAGCATTTT
CASSEGNSNQPQHF
>TRBJ2-6|TRBV4-1|few|NA
TGCGCCAGCAGCCACGCGATACAGGTTTTTTCTGGGGCCAACGTCCTGACTTTC
CASSHAIQVFSGANVLTF
>TRBJ2-5|TRBV7-2|NA|NA
TGTGCCAGCAGCTTAGAGATAGGCAGGGGCCAAGAGACCCAGTACTTC
CASSLEIGRGQETQYF
>TRBJ2-1|TRBV29-1|few|NA
TGCAGCGTTCGGATCGAAGAGCAGTTCTTC
CSVRIEEQFF
>TRBJ1-1|TRBV4-3|NA|NA
TGCGCCAGCACGGGGACGGCGAACACTGAAGCTTTCTTT
CASTGTANTEAFF
>TRBJ2-3|TRBV6-5|many|NA
TGTGCCAGCAGTTACTCCTCAGGGAGCTGGGGAAGCACAGATACGCAGTATTTT
CASSYSSGSWGSTDTQYF
>TRBJ2-5|TRBV27|NA|NA
TGTGCCAGCAGTTTGGGACGACCCGAGGCGACGCAGACCCAGTACTTC
CASSLGRPEATQTQYF
>TRBJ2-1|TRBV5-1|NA|TRBD1
TGCGCCAGCAGCTCCTGGGACAGGGCTACCTACAATGAGCAGTTCTTC
CASSSWDRATYNEQFF
>TRBJ2-7|TRBV6-2/TRBV6-3|few|NA
TGTGCCAGCAGTCCCCTGAATTACTACGAGCAGTACTTC
CASSPLNYYEQYF
>TRBJ2-3|TRBV20-1|NA|NA
TGCAGTGCTAGAGACGCAGGTCGTACGCAGTATTTT
CSARDAGRTQYF
>TRBJ2-1|TRBV3-1|few|NA
TGTGCCAGCAGCCAAGGTCCCCGACAGGATGAGCAGTTCTTC
CASSQGPRQDEQFF
>TRBJ2-5|TRBV4-3|many|TRBD1
TGCGCCAGCAGTCCGGGACAGGGGGATTTGGAGACCCAGTACTTC
CASSPGQGDLETQYF
>TRBJ1-2|TRBV7-2|NA|TRBD1
TGTGCCAGCCGGCGGACAGGGGACTATGGCTACACCTTC
CASRRTGDYGYTF
>TRBJ2-3|TRBV20-1|NA|TRBD2
TGCAGTGCTAGACTAGCGGGGCTCACAGATACGCAGTATTTT
CSARLAGLTDTQYF
>TRBJ2-5|TRBV7-2|many|TRBD2
TGTGCCAGCAGCTTCGGGGACTACGAGACCCAGTACTTC
CASSFGDYETQYF
>TRBJ2-5|TRBV10-3|many|TRBD2
TGTGCCATCAGTGACAGAGGTCGGGGGGATGAGACCCAGTACTTC
CAISDRGRGDETQYF
>TRBJ1-1|TRBV3-1|once|NA
TGTGCCAGCAGCCGAGGGGGGTTCGCGAACACTGAAGCTTTCTTT
CASSRGGFANTEAFF
>TRBJ2-5|TRBV5-1|many|TRBD1
TGCGCCAGCAGCGTACAACAGGGGAGTGGGGACCAGTACTTC
CASSVQQGSGDQYF
>TRBJ2-1|TRBV6-1|NA|TRBD1
TGTGCCAGCAGCTACAGGGGCGCTAACAATGAGCAGTTCTTC
CASSYRGANNEQFF
>TRBJ2-3|TRBV7-6|few|TRBD2
TGTGCCAGCAGCTTATCGAGCGGGGTCACAGATACGCAGTATTTT
CASSLSSGVTDTQYF
>TRBJ1-2|TRBV4-3|few|NA
TGCGCCAGCAGCCAAGATCGATCCCCGTCTGGCTACACCTTC
CASSQDRSPSGYTF
>TRBJ2-7|TRBV7-6|few|NA
TGTGCCAGCAGCCGGACACCACAGGGTGGGACCGCCTACGAGCAGTACTTC
CASSRTPQGGTAYEQYF
>TRBJ1-1|TRBV6-4|few|NA
TGTGCCAGCCTACCTATGAATCGGGACACTGAAGCTTTCTTT
CASLPMNRDTEAFF
>TRBJ1-2|TRBV27|NA|NA
TGTGCCAGCAGTTTATCGCTCCGAACGGGGGTTGGAGGCTACACCTTC
CASSLSLRTGVGGYTF
>TRBJ2-5|TRBV6-2/TRBV6-3|few|NA
TGTGCCAGCTCGCTGGGGCCGTTGGGGACCCAGTACTTC
CASSLGPLGTQYF
>TRBJ1-1|TRBV20-1|NA|NA
TGCAGTGCTAGTCATGGCATGAACACTGAAGCTTTCTTT
CSASHGMNTEAFF
>TRBJ2-7|TRBV27|few|NA
TGTGCCAGCAGGCGACGTGGGTCCTACGAGCAGTACTTC
CASRRRGSYEQYF
>TRBJ2-7|TRBV5-1|many|TRBD1
TGCGCCAGCAGCTTGGGACCTGGACAGGGCTACGAGCAGTACTTC
CASSLGPGQGYEQYF
>TRBJ2-7|TRBV10-3|few|NA
TGTGCCACCCTCTCCCCGGGGAATACCTACGAGCAGTACTTC
CATLSPGNTYEQYF
>TRBJ1-2|TRBV9|NA|NA
TGTGCCAGCAGCTTGGGGGACGGGGATGTTTATGGCTACACCTTC
CASSLGDGDVYGYTF
>TRBJ2-7|TRBV30|NA|NA
TGTGCCTGCGGATTGGGCTACGAGCAGTACTTC
CACGLGYEQYF
>TRBJ2-3|TRBV20-1|few|NA
TGCAGTGCACCAGGACACACAGATACGCAGTATTTT
CSAPGHTDTQYF
>TRBJ2-1|TRBV6-2/TRBV6-3|NA|NA
TGTGCCAGCAGTGGGAACAGGGTTCTTCGTGAGCAGTTCTTC
CASSGNRVLREQFF
>TRBJ1-1|TRBV2|few|NA
TGTGCCAGCAGTGAGTCGGGTTGGACCACTGAAGCTTTCTTT
CASSESGWTTEAFF
>TRBJ2-3|TRBV20-1|NA|NA
TGCAGTGGGGGGTCTAGCACAGATACGCAGTATTTT
CSGGSSTDTQYF